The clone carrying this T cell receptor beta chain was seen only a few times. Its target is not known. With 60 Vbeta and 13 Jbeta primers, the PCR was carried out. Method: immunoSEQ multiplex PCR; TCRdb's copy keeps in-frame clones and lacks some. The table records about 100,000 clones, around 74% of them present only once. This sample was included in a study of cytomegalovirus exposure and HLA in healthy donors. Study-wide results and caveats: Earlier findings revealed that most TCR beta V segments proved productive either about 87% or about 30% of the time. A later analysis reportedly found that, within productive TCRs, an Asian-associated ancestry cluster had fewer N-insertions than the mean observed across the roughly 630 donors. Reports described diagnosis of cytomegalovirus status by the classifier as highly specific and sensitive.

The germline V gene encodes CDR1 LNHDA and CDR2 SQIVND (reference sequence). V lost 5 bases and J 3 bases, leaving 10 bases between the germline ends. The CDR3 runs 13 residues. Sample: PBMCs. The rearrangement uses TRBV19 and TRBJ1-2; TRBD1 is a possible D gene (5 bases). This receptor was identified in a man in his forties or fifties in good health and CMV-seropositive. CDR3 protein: CASSLRGDYGYTF. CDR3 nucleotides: TGTGCCAGTAGTCTTCGGGGGGACTATGGCTACACCTTC.